This is a list of T cell receptor beta chains from one sample in a study of T cells in Graves' hyperthyroidism and ophthalmopathy. TCRdb independently ran MiXCR on the multiplex PCR reads; one entry per CDR3 protein. This repertoire shows over 350,000 distinct CDR3 sequences, more than 13% found once; its top ten account for 28%. The sample consisted of blood. These receptor sequences come from a middle-aged man with Graves' ophthalmopathy. Each CDR3 is given without its conserved first and last residue.

v_call	j_call	cdr3_aa
TRBV20-1	TRBJ2-6	SASPYSGANVLT
TRBV3-1	TRBJ1-2	ASSQQDYGYT
TRBV5-8	TRBJ1-6	ASSLVWTRDSPLH
TRBV6-1	TRBJ2-6	ASRDDRGGTGANVLT
TRBV5-1	TRBJ2-7	ASSPGELSYEQY
TRBV11-2	TRBJ2-1	ASSKIAGEYNEQF
TRBV29-1	TRBJ2-1	SVEDGVQISYNEQF
TRBV6-1	TRBJ2-6	ASSDLGLTGRSGANVLT
TRBV11-2	TRBJ2-7	ASSLDGREQY
TRBV12-3/TRBV12-4	TRBJ2-3	ASSNRGQDTQY
TRBV30	TRBJ1-4	AWSRDGEKLF
TRBV5-1	TRBJ1-5	ASSLGGKDQPQH
TRBV24-1	TRBJ2-1	ATSELKQGRQF
TRBV30	TRBJ2-7	AWSLGSRGLEQY